This TCR beta chain was captured by sequencing in a study of naive and memory T cell subsets (dated by TCRdb to 2015 to 2018). In the study overall: Sorted naive and memory T cell subsets from peripheral blood were analyzed in the study using a UMI-based, open-source pipeline for TCR alpha and beta sequencing. RNA was DNase-treated and reverse transcribed with TCR constant-region primers, mostly using SuperScript III. The results of the functional CMV T cell responses matched the IgG serology results in every case.

The method behind the library was UMI-ligation and nested PCR. To cover both TRBC1 and TRBC2, the beta constant-region primer consisted of an equimolar mix of two oligonucleotides. A single-stranded oligonucleotide bearing the SP2 primer plus a 12-nucleotide UMI was ligated onto the 3' end of the cDNA by T4 RNA ligase 1. Four rounds of PCR, combining the SP2 primer with nested alpha and beta constant-region primers, were used to amplify the ligated cDNA. The ligation reaction was kept at 16 degrees C for roughly 18-24 hours. PCR2 was usually performed as a SYBR Green qPCR and halted at a preset threshold so that over-amplification would not occur. Apart from the first purification, every purification step used Agencourt AMPure XP magnetic beads. Library quantification was done by Qubit, followed by a TapeStation check on which the main peak was expected at around 650 bp. Pooled libraries were sequenced on an Illumina MiSeq using v2 2x251 paired-end kits, and typically roughly 0.95-2.1 million reads were obtained per sample. Each sample library was pooled at 4 nM, and roughly 4.5-7% PhiX was included to improve cluster recognition. As for the original processing: Using tag matching that tolerated one base-pair mismatch, Decombinator assigned V and J genes to FASTQ reads that had been processed by Demultiplexor. By using UMIs, Collapsinator corrected both sequencing errors and the frequency errors caused by PCR heterogeneity. CDR3Translator translated TCRs and extracted CDR3s from the conserved cysteine to the FGXG phenylalanine, flagging non-productive sequences. Gini, Shannon entropy and inverse Simpson indices were calculated on repertoires that had been subsampled to equal numbers of UMI-defined TCRs. Within the linear range, a power law was fitted to clonotype abundance distributions using maximum likelihood. Similar UMI counts, unique TCR numbers and clonal distributions were obtained with the pipeline and with MIGEC on one naive CD8 sample. The repertoires were searched for just under 7,500 CMV-associated CDR3 sequences that had been compiled from VDJdb and a published dataset. The public reads were run again by TCRdb, first through fastp at Q25 and then through MiXCR, and only productive beta chains were kept. Every CDR3 protein is listed once, alongside the most common genes and DNA of its rows. TCRdb's processing, not the authors', yielded these V and J calls. A total of tens of thousands of distinct CDR3 sequences appear in this sample, around 7% of them only once. The ten top clones hold about 1.6% of the sample.

CDR1 and CDR2 are read off the germline V gene as SGHTA and FQGNSA. From the cysteine up to the phenylalanine, the CDR3 has a length of 16 residues. Of the read, only the CDR3 DNA is kept; its 48 bases are in frame from base 1. Trimming at the junction amounts to 5 bases on V and 4 bases on J, and the germline ends lie 17 bases apart. From the second PCR step onward, the TCR alpha chain libraries and the TCR beta chain libraries were amplified separately. The CMV status of each donor was determined by measuring IFNgamma production from CD4+ T cells after fresh PBMCs had been stimulated overnight with CMV viral lysate. Using Miltenyi beads, CD4 T cells were first positively selected, and CD8 T cells were then positively selected from the CD4-negative fraction. After staining for CD3, CD4, CD8, CD45RA, CD27 and a live/dead dye, cells were sorted on a BD Aria II into four subsets based on CD45RA and CD27. Blood came from a few healthy volunteers, each fractionated into CD4 and CD8 T cells and then into four differentiation subsets. Approximately 120 ml of peripheral blood was collected from each donor, and PBMC were isolated by Ficoll-Paque PLUS density-gradient centrifugation. After sorting, cells were lysed in RLT buffer, RNA was extracted using a Qiagen RNeasy kit, and the extracted RNA was stored at -80 degrees C.

Broader findings and caveats from the paper: Gini index rose and Shannon and inverse Simpson diversity fell from naive through CM, EM and EMRA in both CD4 and CD8 cells. A power law was followed by TCR abundance, with an exponent that differed between naive and memory subsets but was consistent across the three individuals. After error correction, over 85% of naive TCR sequences appeared only once, giving much steeper abundance distributions than memory subsets. RNA-based TCR counts may be affected by expression changes linked to T cell activation and differentiation. The repertoire findings for the naive and memory subsets could not be validated against a ground truth, as none was available. Single alpha or beta chain sequences, rather than paired alpha/beta receptors, were used to define clonotypes.

This clonotype was seen at least ten times. It has no known antigen specificity. Base qualities are not recorded, but no much larger clone differs from it by a single base. This chain joins TRBV7-2 to TRBJ2-2; the D match is possibly TRBD1 or TRBD2, with 7 bases aligned in each. The sequence came from a human donor in good health. Input material: central memory CD4+ T cells from blood. This specimen's cell subset or site label, interpreted: central memory, CD45RA- CD27+. The DNA sequence is as follows: TGTGCCAGCAGCACCGATCAGGGGGGGCGCACCGGGGAGCTGTTTTTT. It translates to CASSTDQGGRTGELFF. Supplemented by the reference TRBV7-2 and TRBJ2-2 proteins around the CDR3, the complete variable domain is GAGVSQSPSNKVTEKGKDVELRCDPISGHTALYWYRQSLGQGLEFLIYFQGNSAPDKSGLPSDRFSAERTGGSVSTLTIQRTQQEDSAVYLCASSTDQGGRTGELFFGEGSRLTVL.